A single TCR beta chain is shown here with its context. Antigen unknown. This entry is derived from a study of T cell responses to AZD1222 COVID-19 vaccine. Whole-study results and caveats: Along spike, vaccine-associated CD4 TCRs were found throughout, with dominance at 160-218 and 743-854. Baseline antibody screening turned up just six or seven seropositive AZD1222 recipients. Spike-specific TCR breadth and depth went up after people got two AZD1222 doses. It should be noted that donors were predominantly white British and more often female, and clonal diversity was possibly underestimated.

Germline V gene data show CDR1 as LGHNA and CDR2 as YNFKEQ. Deletions cut 0 bases from V and 8 bases from J, with 16 bases between. The CDR3 is made up of 16 amino acids. Sequencing used immunoSEQ multiplex PCR; TCRdb keeps in-frame clones, though not all of them. The sample has 110,000 or so clones, around 90% seen once. The genes are TRBV4-2 and TRBJ1-4; D possibly corresponds to TRBD1 (5 bases). This receptor was obtained from an adult in good health. Sequenced material: peripheral blood, taken on day 0 of MenACWY control vaccination. The chain's CDR3 is CASSQDFSGGGEKLFF. CDR3 DNA: TGTGCCAGCAGCCAAGATTTTTCCGGGGGAGGCGAAAAACTGTTTTTT.